Below are 26 T cell receptor beta chains sequenced from a single sample in a study of blood T cells in healthy people across ages. Combining a sample-barcoded 5' primer with a J-beta primer mix, a second PCR ran for about 7 to 11 cycles. TCRdb reprocessed the 5' RACE reads via MiXCR and lists one record per CDR3 protein. The sample includes 550,000 to 600,000 distinct CDR3 sequences, approximately 25% of them seen just once. Sequencing used blood. All receptors come from a woman aged 70-85 years in good health.

The rearrangement links TRBV28 to TRBJ2-1, with 11 bases identical to TRBD1. Unmatched junction bases numbered 5, after V lost 5 bases and J lost 14 bases. The CDR3 covers 12 residues. Germline V gene data show CDR1 as MDHEN and CDR2 as SYDVKM. In DNA form, the CDR3 reads TGTGCCAGCAGTGAGGACAGGGGGCACGAGTTCTTC. Translating gives CASSEDRGHEFF.

In this sample, this clonotype turned up a few times. The gene calls are TRBV5-1 and TRBJ1-4; D unclear. CDR3 length equals 14 residues. Germline V CDR1 and CDR2: SGHRS, YFSETQ. Between the trimmed V and J ends, which lost 0 bases and 8 bases, there was a span of 11 bases. For the CDR3, the DNA is TGCGCCAGCAGCTTGGCGCCAAACGGGGAAAAACTGTTTTTT. The encoded protein is CASSLAPNGEKLFF.

For the CDR3, the DNA is TGCAGTGTTCAATCCGGGCCAGTCTCCATGAACACTGAAGCTTTCTTT. Translated, it gives CSVQSGPVSMNTEAFF. This sequence joins TRBV20-1 and TRBJ1-1; D gene uncertain. Trimming shortened V by 7 bases and J by 0 bases, and 21 bases separated the two germline ends. Germline CDR1 reads DFQATT; CDR2 reads SNEGSKA (reference sequence). The CDR3 runs 16 residues.

J is TRBJ2-5 and V is TRBV20-1; no reliable D call. V gave up 6 bases and J gave up 0 bases, with 11 bases separating them. This CDR3 is built from 13 residues. Germline V gene data show CDR1 as DFQATT and CDR2 as SNEGSKA (reference sequence). The DNA of the CDR3 is TGCAGTGCACCCTCGGCAAACCAAGAGACCCAGTACTTC. Translation: CSAPSANQETQYF.

Only a few counts were recorded for this clonotype. This chain links TRBV20-1 with TRBJ2-1, with D maybe TRBD1 (6 bases). The CDR3 has 18 residues. Trimming shortened V by 4 bases and J by 1 base, and 23 bases separated the two germline ends. Per the germline V gene, CDR1 is DFQATT and CDR2 is SNEGSKA (reference sequence). CDR3: CSAKESWTAVSSYNEQFF. The CDR3 nucleotides are TGCAGTGCTAAGGAGAGTTGGACAGCCGTTTCTTCCTACAATGAGCAGTTCTTC.

The chain has TRBV20-1 and TRBJ1-5, with 7 bases lining up with TRBD1. This CDR3 has 14 amino acids. The germline V gene has CDR1 DFQATT and CDR2 SNEGSKA (reference sequence). Trimming removed 6 bases from V and 2 bases from J; junction bases left unmatched: 7. The CDR3: CSANHRGGNQPQHF. In nucleotides, the CDR3 is TGCAGTGCCAACCACAGGGGCGGCAATCAGCCCCAGCATTTT.

At least ten counts were recorded for this clonotype. V usage is TRBV20-1 and J usage is TRBJ2-2; 12 bases match TRBD2. Unmatched junction bases numbered 5, after V lost 6 bases and J lost 6 bases. Germline CDR1 reads DFQATT; CDR2 reads SNEGSKA (reference sequence). This CDR3 has 14 amino acids. CDR3 DNA sequence: TGCAGTGCAAAGACTAGCGGGGGCTCCGGGGAGCTGTTTTTT. As protein: CSAKTSGGSGELFF.

This sequence joins TRBV29-1 and TRBJ2-4; TRBD2 agrees at 9 bases. Looked up from germline, CDR1 is SQVTM and CDR2 is ANQGSEA. This CDR3 contains 17 residues. In DNA, the CDR3 is TGCGGAACCCACTCGGGCGGGGGGGTTGGAGCCAAAAACATTCAGTACTTC. This gives the protein CGTHSGGGVGAKNIQYF.

This chain's CDR3 is CSSRQGAIDTQYF. The CDR3, as DNA: TGCAGCTCGAGACAGGGGGCAATAGATACGCAGTATTTT. This rearrangement joins TRBV29-1 to TRBJ2-3; TRBD1 matches 10 bases. V shed 8 bases, J shed 5 bases, and the junction held 7 bases outside the gene matches. The germline V gene encodes CDR1 SQVTM and CDR2 ANQGSEA. CDR3 length: 13 amino acids.

This chain links TRBV12-3 or TRBV12-4 with TRBJ2-5; D unclear. The CDR3 loop spans 14 amino acids. Trimming took 7 bases from V and 5 from J, leaving 17 bases between them. Here the CDR3 reads CASTLGNLGETQYF. For the CDR3, the DNA is TGTGCCAGCACCTTGGGGAACCTTGGGGAGACCCAGTACTTC.

The J gene is TRBJ2-5, the V gene TRBV5-1; 7 nucleotides line up with TRBD2. The J call may be mistaken, given a closer DNA end match to TRBJ2-1. The CDR3 totals 16 residues. CDR1 is SGHRS, CDR2 YFSETQ, per germline. The CDR3 sequence is CASSLVAGGSGDEQFF. CDR3 nucleotides: TGCGCCAGCAGCTTGGTAGCGGGCGGATCAGGTGATGAGCAGTTCTTC.

This chain connects TRBV7-2 to TRBJ2-1; TRBD2 is a possible D gene (6 bases). Trimming took 0 bases from V and 11 from J, leaving 11 bases between them. The CDR3 length is 13 residues. CDR1 is SGHTA, CDR2 FQGNSA, per germline. The CDR3 loop reads CASSLATGAKQFF. The CDR3 nucleotides read TGTGCCAGCAGCTTAGCTACGGGAGCGAAGCAGTTCTTC.

This chain links TRBV3-1 with TRBJ1-6; no firm D call. V lost 2 bases, J lost 0 bases, and 8 bases lay in between. The CDR3 length is 16 residues. Germline V gene data show CDR1 as LGHDT and CDR2 as YNNKEL (reference sequence). The CDR3 bases are TGTGCCAGCAGCCAAACGTTTGGCTCCTATAATTCACCCCTCCACTTT. It yields the protein CASSQTFGSYNSPLHF.

This clonotype has a handful of counts. The rearrangement joins TRBV20-1 to TRBJ1-6; D is ambiguous. V was trimmed by 4 bases and J by 8 bases, leaving 9 bases between them. This CDR3 spans 12 amino acids. CDR1 is DFQATT and CDR2 is SNEGSKA in the germline V gene (reference sequence). CDR3 bases: TGCAGTGCTATGGGGAGCGATTCACCCCTCCACTTT. The encoded protein is CSAMGSDSPLHF.

The chain employs TRBV25-1 and TRBJ2-1; TRBD2 might be the D (6 bases). CDR1 and CDR2 from the germline V gene are MGHDK and SYGVNS. CDR3 size: 16 residues. V was pared by 2 bases and J by 0 bases, with 11 bases between. The CDR3 region is CASSETDGSSYNEQFF. CDR3 coding DNA: TGTGCCAGCAGTGAAACGGACGGGAGCTCCTACAATGAGCAGTTCTTC.

As for this clonotype: This could be a read error, since a much larger clone is one nucleotide away. The CDR3 ends on some other residue instead of the conserved phenylalanine or tryptophan, so this is likely a read error. The V and J genes are TRBV18 and TRBJ1-1; D call uncertain. Germline V gene lookup returns CDR1 KGHSH and CDR2 LQKENI. The CDR3 contains 16 residues. Between the trimmed V and J ends, which lost 4 bases and 3 bases, there was a span of 18 bases. The CDR3 spells CASSRITGVGDTEAFS. Here the CDR3 DNA reads TGTGCCAGCTCACGAATAACCGGGGTGGGAGACACTGAAGCTTTCTCT.

V is TRBV29-1 and J is TRBJ1-1, with TRBD1 as a possible D gene (6 bases). Germline assignment: CDR1 SQVTM and CDR2 ANQGSEA. This CDR3 comprises 15 residues. CDR3 sequence: CNTRTTGRGNTEAFF. The CDR3, as DNA: TGCAACACCCGGACAACAGGGAGAGGGAACACTGAAGCTTTCTTT.

This clonotype was seen repeatedly, ten times or more. The genes are TRBV7-2 and TRBJ2-5, with 11 positions matching TRBD2. The CDR3 loop spans 16 amino acids. The ends lost 0 bases at V and 5 bases at J; junction bases unmatched: 5. CDR1 and CDR2 (germline): SGHTA, FQGNSA. Written as DNA, the CDR3 is TGTGCCAGCAGCTTAGCTAGCGGGGGGGCCTGGGAGACCCAGTACTTC. It is translated as CASSLASGGAWETQYF.

The chain recombines TRBV28 with TRBJ2-3; 10 bases are shared with TRBD1. Germline V gene sequence: CDR1 MDHEN, CDR2 SYDVKM. The CDR3 runs 13 residues. The ends lost 5 bases at V and 9 bases at J; junction bases unmatched: 5. The DNA for the CDR3 is TGTGCCAGCAGTCACGGGGACAGGGGAACGCAGTATTTT. It codes for CASSHGDRGTQYF.

This clonotype was seen a handful of times. The rearrangement uses TRBV20-1 and TRBJ2-5, with TRBD2 identical over 12 bases. Germline V gene lookup returns CDR1 DFQATT and CDR2 SNEGSKA (reference sequence). V lost 3 bases, J lost 4 bases, and 6 bases stayed unmatched. The CDR3 length is 15 residues. CDR3 in amino acids: CSARSSGGARETQYF. The CDR3 region has the DNA TGCAGTGCTAGGTCTAGCGGGGGGGCCCGAGAGACCCAGTACTTC.

This clonotype occurred a few times. CDR3 nucleotide sequence: TGTGCCAGCAGCATAGTAGGGGCTAGGGAAAAACTGTTTTTT. It translates to CASSIVGAREKLFF. The chain is built from TRBV7-2 and TRBJ1-4; possible D gene TRBD1, 5 bases. This CDR3 is 14 amino acids long. CDR1 is SGHTA, CDR2 FQGNSA, per germline. V lost 5 bases, J lost 8 bases, and 15 bases lay in between.

The chain recombines TRBV6-6 with TRBJ2-7, with 9 nucleotides matching TRBD1. This CDR3 is built from 14 residues. Trimming removed 6 bases from V and 1 base from J; junction bases left unmatched: 4. In germline, CDR1 is MNHNY, CDR2 SVGAGI (reference sequence). CDR3 in amino acids: CASRAGTGSYEQYF. Here the CDR3 DNA reads TGTGCCAGCAGAGCCGGGACAGGGTCCTACGAGCAGTACTTC.

This clonotype was seen many times. J is TRBJ1-4 and V is TRBV15; TRBD1 matches 9 bases. J lost 8 bases, V lost 6 bases, and 10 bases had no gene match. The CDR3 extends over 15 amino acids. Per germline, CDR1 LNHNV and CDR2 YYDKDF (reference sequence). The CDR3 DNA sequence: TGTGCCACCAGGCGAACCGGGACAGGGCTCGAAAAACTGTTTTTT. Encoded protein: CATRRTGTGLEKLFF.

The rearrangement joins TRBV29-1 to TRBJ1-2; perhaps TRBD1 as D (6 bases). There are 15 residues in the CDR3. The V gene lost 5 bases and the J gene lost 2 bases, with 18 bases spanning the gap. Looked up from germline, CDR1 is SQVTM and CDR2 is ANQGSEA. The CDR3 sequence: CSVRTAPRGNYGYTF. Written as DNA, the CDR3 is TGCAGCGTTCGGACAGCCCCCCGAGGGAACTATGGCTACACCTTC.

This clonotype was seen a handful of times. This chain connects TRBV20-1 to TRBJ1-4; 8 nucleotides agree with TRBD1. The CDR3 is made up of 14 amino acids. Germline values: CDR1 DFQATT, CDR2 SNEGSKA (reference sequence). The trim removed 6 bases at V and 2 bases at J, leaving 5 bases unmatched. The CDR3 nucleotides are TGCAGTGCGGAGGGGGACAGGACTAATGAAAAACTGTTTTTT. Its translation is CSAEGDRTNEKLFF.

The chain employs TRBV29-1 and TRBJ1-1; D unclear. Germline CDR1 and CDR2: SQVTM and ANQGSEA. The CDR3 loop spans 16 amino acids. Trimming stripped 3 bases from V and 0 bases from J, with 17 bases between. The CDR3 nucleotides read TGCAGCGTTGATGGCCGACAAGGCGGACTGAACACTGAAGCTTTCTTT. It specifies CSVDGRQGGLNTEAFF.